This T cell receptor beta chain was captured in a study of cytomegalovirus exposure and HLA in healthy donors. About the research overall: The use of the same platform for the 95 to 150 validation repertoires and the 666 first-cohort repertoires was reported by a later analysis.

The repertoire was sequenced with immunoSEQ multiplex PCR; TCRdb's copy has only in-frame clones and lacks some. Of some 150,000 clones listed, around nine tenths were seen once; the top ten hold about a fifth. Germline V gene data show CDR1 as SGHTA and CDR2 as FQGTGA. Germline trimming cut 5 bases from V and 2 bases from J; bases unmatched to any gene: 6. The length of the CDR3 is 15 residues. As to this clone: No antigen is known for it.

Study outcomes and limitations: In the 95 to 150 validation repertoires, just under 95% of cluster scores exceeded 0, per a later analysis. While the bulk of TCR sequences proved rare, some public TCRs turned up in many donors.

This sequence joins TRBV7-3 and TRBJ2-7; 10 bases are shared with TRBD1. The sequenced material came from PBMCs. This TCR was sampled from a man between 18 and 29 years old in good health and CMV-seropositive. The CDR3: CASSTRQGAPYEQYF. The DNA for the CDR3 is TGTGCCAGCAGCACCCGACAGGGGGCCCCCTACGAGCAGTACTTC.